The TCR beta chain described here comes from a study of blood T cell repertoires in COVID-19. Study as a whole: Acute and convalescent COVID-19 specimens originated in the United States, Italy and Spain.

Only a few counts were recorded for this clone. Original processing methods: Nucleated cell counts were estimated from reference gene primer amplification. Sequencing used immunoSEQ multiplex PCR; TCRdb keeps in-frame clones, though not all of them. For V, J and clone size, that table is used; D and trimming come from the DNA. The sample has 150,000 to 200,000 clones, under 80% seen once; the top ten hold 2.5% to 3%. The sequence derives from a man aged 65 to 85 with acute or convalescent COVID-19. Sequenced material: peripheral blood.

Here the CDR3 reads CASSETTDYNEQFF. As DNA, the CDR3 is TGTGCCAGCAGTGAAACGACAGACTACAATGAGCAGTTCTTC. The chain is built from TRBV2 and TRBJ2-1; a weak D match, TRBD1 (5 bases). Germline loops: CDR1 SNHLY, CDR2 FYNNEI. The CDR3 has 14 amino acids. Trimming took 2 bases from V and 3 from J, leaving 8 bases between them.